This entry is about one T cell receptor (beta chain). The antigen is not known. The study ran its PCR with 60 Vbeta and 13 Jbeta primers. Clones were read by immunoSEQ multiplex PCR, and TCRdb kept only the in-frame ones, dropping some. The sample yields fewer than 250,000 clones, over 75% seen once. CDR3 length: 15 amino acids. The sample originates from a study of cytomegalovirus exposure and HLA in healthy donors. Study-wide results and caveats: CMV serostatus stood as the only immune exposure information on hand. The authors reported that TCR beta sequences could predict HLA-A and HLA-B alleles. These predictions were accurate for most subjects in the first cohort. Sequencing artifact likely explains a cluster of highly shared sequence variants.

The chain joins TRBV1 to TRBJ2-7; the table's D gene call, TRBD2, was not cross checked with the DNA. TRBV1 is described as a pseudogene. Sequences were obtained from PBMCs. The clonotype was recovered from a man aged 18 to 30 in good health and CMV-seronegative. Written as DNA, the CDR3 is TGCACCAGCAGCCAATCTAGAGTCTGTAACTACGAGCAGTACTTC. Its translation is CTSSQSRVCNYEQYF.